A single sample is the source of the 5 T cell receptor beta chains below, sequenced in a study of T cells expressing NK-cell markers. After re-calling the 5' RACE reads, TCRdb lists one entry per CDR3 protein, DNA absent. This sample's table has 350,000 to 400,000 distinct CDR3 sequences. The sample consisted of blood T cells: a sorted CD56 or NKG2C T cell subset, CD4+ or CD8+ T cells, or bulk PBMC T cells (not recorded which). Receptors were obtained from a woman in her fifties or sixties in good health.

The V and J genes are TRBV10-3 and TRBJ2-7; the TCRdb call, TRBD1, lacks DNA for checking. This CDR3 comprises 13 residues. CDR1 and CDR2 (germline): ENHRY, SYGVKD. CDR3: CAVLPGFLDEQYF.

The chain uses TRBV12-3 or TRBV12-4 and TRBJ1-5. The CDR3 totals 15 residues. This CDR3 is CASSLSGVGNQPQHF.

CDR3 in amino acids: CASSPTAQGTQYF. The rearrangement uses TRBV3-1 and TRBJ2-3; TCRdb reports TRBD1, a call that lacks DNA to check it against. CDR1 is LGHDT and CDR2 is YNNKEL in the germline V gene (reference sequence). The CDR3 sequence is 13 residues long.

The V call is TRBV5-5, the J call TRBJ2-5. This CDR3 has 13 amino acids. CDR1 is SGHKS, CDR2 YYEKEE, per germline (reference sequence). CDR3 sequence: CASSFTDRETQYF.

The J gene is TRBJ2-3, the V gene TRBV5-1; TCRdb returns TRBD2, unconfirmable since there is no DNA. Germline CDR1 and CDR2: SGHRS and YFSETQ. This CDR3 comprises 17 residues. Here the CDR3 reads CASSRTFSGSTPDTQYF.